Here is one T cell receptor (beta chain) with its context. Its antigen is undetermined. This record comes from a study of T cell responses to AZD1222 COVID-19 vaccine. Broader study findings: Donors, mostly white British, included more females; clonal diversity was possibly underestimated. The CD4 TCRs associated with vaccination extended across spike and predominated at 160-218 and 743-854. Once two AZD1222 doses were given, Spike-specific TCR breadth and depth went up.

Pooling covered second doses at about 4 or about 12 weeks. TCRdb's copy holds only in-frame clones and misses some; the assay was immunoSEQ multiplex PCR. The table lists tens of thousands of clones, roughly 87% of them singletons, with 30% to 45% in the top ten. This sequence was found in an adult who received the AZD1222 COVID-19 vaccine. The sequences come from peripheral blood, collected 28 days after the second AZD1222 dose.

The CDR3 bases are TGCGCCAGCAGCCAAGATCGGGACAGGGGACCCCCGGGGGGCACAGATACGCAGTATTTT. Translating gives CASSQDRDRGPPGGTDTQYF. V and J are TRBV4-1 and TRBJ2-3; the match to TRBD1 covers 10 bases. The V gene end was trimmed by 0 bases and the J gene end by 1 base; junction bases not matched to a gene: 13. Germline values: CDR1 MGHRA, CDR2 YSYEKL. The CDR3 has 20 amino acids.